The 21 T cell receptor beta chains given below trace back to one sample, sequenced in a study of T cell changes during pregnancy in multiple sclerosis. Here immunoSEQ multiplex PCR was the method, and the copy in TCRdb shows in-frame clones only, minus some. The data hold tens of thousands of clones, with more than 90% observed a single time. The specimen comprised peripheral blood, sampled in the third trimester of pregnancy. These receptors were collected from a female donor in good health, enrolled as a control in a pregnancy study.

This clone was observed a handful of times. The chain is built from TRBV30 and TRBJ1-2; D perhaps matches TRBD1 (6 bases). Germline V gene lookup returns CDR1 GTSNPN and CDR2 SVGIG (reference sequence). V was clipped by 2 bases and J by 7 bases, with 20 bases between them. The length of the CDR3 is 15 residues. DNA of the CDR3: TGTGCCTGGAGTCCATCTTTAACAGGGTCTGGTGGCTACACCTTC. Amino acids: CAWSPSLTGSGGYTF.

The CDR3 reads CASSLSWADTNTEAFF. The DNA of the CDR3 is TGTGCCAGCAGTTTATCTTGGGCTGACACGAACACTGAAGCTTTCTTT. J is TRBJ1-1 and V is TRBV27; D is uncertain. This CDR3 spans 16 amino acids. With 0 bases removed from V and 1 base from J, the gap between germline ends came to 12 bases. Germline lookup yields CDR1 MNHEY and CDR2 SMNVEV (reference sequence).

V gene TRBV2 combines with J gene TRBJ2-7; a possible D gene is TRBD1 (6 bases). Germline V gene sequence: CDR1 SNHLY, CDR2 FYNNEI. V lost 6 bases and J lost 3, with 18 bases in between. There are 15 residues in the CDR3. The CDR3 nucleotides are TGTGCCAGCAGGGGGGAAACAGGGATGCGCTACGAGCAGTACTTC. Its protein is CASRGETGMRYEQYF.

This chain joins TRBV27 and TRBJ2-7; 10 bases agree with TRBD2. V shed 6 bases, J shed 2 bases, and the junction held 7 bases outside the gene matches. This CDR3 has 15 amino acids. Per germline, CDR1 MNHEY and CDR2 SMNVEV (reference sequence). The CDR3 region has the DNA TGTGCCAGCAGCCTCGGACTAGCGGTAACCTACGAGCAGTACTTC. This gives the protein CASSLGLAVTYEQYF.

This chain links TRBV5-4 with TRBJ2-7; D unresolved. The CDR3 spans 13 residues. Trimming removed 4 bases at V and 6 bases at J, with 14 bases between. Germline values: CDR1 SGHNT, CDR2 YYREEE (reference sequence). CDR3 region: CASSLLVGGEQYF. The CDR3, as DNA: TGTGCCAGCAGCCTTCTAGTCGGCGGCGAGCAGTACTTC.

In DNA, the CDR3 is TGTGCCAGCAGCCCGCAGGGGGGTAGAGATGAGCAGTTCTTC. Amino acid sequence: CASSPQGGRDEQFF. V is TRBV9 and J is TRBJ2-1; D perhaps matches TRBD1 (7 bases). V was cut by 4 bases and J by 8 bases, with 16 bases left in between. The CDR3 runs 14 residues. Germline CDR1 is SGDLS and CDR2 is YYNGEE.

The rearrangement uses TRBV5-4 and TRBJ2-7; 8 bases fit TRBD2. From germline, CDR1 is SGHNT and CDR2 YYREEE (reference sequence). The CDR3 totals 15 residues. J gave up 6 bases and V 1 base, and 9 bases lay outside the gene matches. The DNA of the CDR3 is TGTGCCAGCAGCTTGTTATCTGGACTAGCATCCGAGCAGTACTTC. Translation: CASSLLSGLASEQYF.

V and J are TRBV30 and TRBJ1-3; D is ambiguous. Trimming shortened V by 1 base and J by 2 bases, and 12 bases separated the two germline ends. The CDR3 has 15 residues. Germline CDR1 is GTSNPN and CDR2 is SVGIG (reference sequence). The CDR3 loop is CAWSGEAAAGNTIYF. CDR3 nucleotide sequence: TGTGCCTGGAGTGGCGAAGCCGCTGCTGGAAACACCATATATTTT.

The V and J genes are TRBV28 and TRBJ1-3; D is unclear. The V gene lost 1 base and the J gene lost 0 bases, with 7 bases spanning the gap. The CDR3 sequence is 15 residues long. Germline CDR1 MDHEN, CDR2 SYDVKM. Here the CDR3 DNA reads TGTGCCAGCAGTTTATCGACTTTCTCTGGAAACACCATATATTTT. It is translated as CASSLSTFSGNTIYF.

This clone appeared a single time. The chain recombines TRBV6-6 with TRBJ1-4; possible D gene TRBD1, 5 bases. The germline gives CDR1 MNHNY, CDR2 SVGAGI (reference sequence). The CDR3 loop spans 14 amino acids. V gave up 2 bases and J gave up 6 bases, with 10 bases separating them. In DNA, the CDR3 is TGTGCCAGCAGTTACACACAGGTCGATGAAAAACTGTTTTTT. Protein product: CASSYTQVDEKLFF.

The chain combines TRBV15 with TRBJ2-7, with D possibly matching TRBD1 (5 bases). The CDR3 length is 15 residues. V was clipped by 4 bases and J by 2 bases, with 15 bases between them. Germline CDR1 and CDR2: LNHNV and YYDKDF (reference sequence). CDR3: CATSIGAGLTYEQYF. The CDR3 DNA reads as TGTGCCACCAGCATAGGGGCCGGGCTGACCTACGAGCAGTACTTC.

This clone was detected only a few times. The CDR3 DNA sequence: TGTGCCAGCACTCCATACGACTGGTCTAGCGGGAGCGGTGAGCAGTTCTTC. Amino acids: CASTPYDWSSGSGEQFF. The V and J genes are TRBV28 and TRBJ2-1; TRBD2 matches at 10 bases. The V gene's germline CDR1 is MDHEN and CDR2 SYDVKM. Trimming took 7 bases from V and 9 from J; bases not matched to a gene: 18. This CDR3 is 17 amino acids long.

The V gene is TRBV28, the J gene TRBJ2-7; 7 bases align to TRBD1. The germline gives CDR1 MDHEN, CDR2 SYDVKM. The CDR3 totals 15 residues. After removal of 5 bases from V and 0 bases from J, the junction contained 7 bases not matched to a gene. The CDR3 nucleotides are TGTGCCAGCAGTCGAGGACAGGAACCCTCCTACGAGCAGTACTTC. The encoded protein is CASSRGQEPSYEQYF.

This clone has a single count. The chain uses TRBV27 and TRBJ1-1, with 9 bases lining up with TRBD1. J gave up 3 bases and V 2 bases, and 4 bases lay outside the gene matches. The CDR3 spans 15 residues. Germline-derived CDR1 and CDR2 are MNHEY and SMNVEV (reference sequence). CDR3 DNA: TGTGCCAGCAGTTTACGAGGGACAGGGTACACTGAAGCTTTCTTT. Residues: CASSLRGTGYTEAFF.

The chain recombines TRBV7-9 with TRBJ1-3, with TRBD1 matching 9 bases. This CDR3 has 19 amino acids. The ends lost 5 bases at V and 2 bases at J; junction bases unmatched: 16. Germline V gives CDR1 SEHNR, CDR2 FQNEAQ (reference sequence). CDR3 sequence: CASSQPRDRALVAGNTIYF. CDR3 DNA: TGTGCCAGCAGCCAACCACGGGACAGGGCCCTGGTGGCTGGAAACACCATATATTTT.

The gene calls are TRBV10-3 and TRBJ1-2; D may be TRBD1 (5 bases). Looked up from germline, CDR1 is ENHRY and CDR2 is SYGVKD. This CDR3 has 11 residues. Trimming took 7 bases from V and 10 from J, leaving 13 bases between them. Here the CDR3 reads CAIILGVNYTF. The DNA of the CDR3 is TGTGCCATCATCTTAGGGGTAAACTACACCTTC.

This chain uses TRBV18 with TRBJ2-1, with D perhaps TRBD2 (7 bases). Germline V gene lookup returns CDR1 KGHSH and CDR2 LQKENI. Trimming stripped 3 bases from V and 8 bases from J, with 14 bases between. The CDR3 is 14 amino acids. The CDR3 DNA is TGTGCCAGCTCACCGGGAGGGGGGACCCATGAGCAGTTCTTC. As protein: CASSPGGGTHEQFF.

The table lists this clone with a few counts. CDR3: CASSFGQAYEQYF. The CDR3 DNA follows: TGTGCCAGCAGTTTTGGACAGGCCTACGAGCAGTACTTC. This sequence joins TRBV28 and TRBJ2-7; 7 bases match TRBD1. The trim removed 3 bases at V and 2 bases at J, leaving 1 base unmatched. The CDR3 extends over 13 amino acids. Germline lookup yields CDR1 MDHEN and CDR2 SYDVKM.

This clone was counted between two and nine times. Written as DNA, the CDR3 is TGTGCCAGCGAACAGCCACTCTCTGGAAACACCATATATTTT. The encoded protein is CASEQPLSGNTIYF. This chain uses TRBV2 with TRBJ1-3; D is uncertain. From germline, CDR1 is SNHLY and CDR2 FYNNEI. The CDR3 totals 14 residues. V dropped 8 bases and J dropped 0 bases, with 11 bases sitting between them.

The V and J genes are TRBV7-3 and TRBJ2-3, with D perhaps TRBD1 (7 bases). Germline CDR1 is SGHTA and CDR2 is FQGTGA. This CDR3 has 13 residues. V was pared by 5 bases and J by 8 bases, with 14 bases between. DNA for the CDR3: TGTGCCAGCAGCGCCCGACAGGGAGGTACGCAGTATTTT. This sequence encodes CASSARQGGTQYF. Combining the CDR3 with reference TRBV7-3 and TRBJ2-3 gives the whole variable domain GAGVSQTPSNKVTEKGKYVELRCDPISGHTALYWYRQSLGQGPEFLIYFQGTGAADDSGLPNDRFFAVRPEGSVSTLKIQRTERGDSAVYLCASSARQGGTQYFGPGTRLTVL.

For the CDR3, the DNA is TGTGCCAGCAGCTCCCCTGGACTAGCGGGGGGGCTGGGGACCCAGTACTTC. It encodes CASSSPGLAGGLGTQYF. J is TRBJ2-5 and V is TRBV7-3, with 15 bases that match TRBD2. The germline gives CDR1 SGHTA, CDR2 FQGTGA. V dropped 4 bases and J dropped 7; count of bases not matched to a gene: 10. CDR3 length: 17 amino acids.